Listed here are 23 T cell receptor beta chains from one sample, sequenced in a study of cytomegalovirus exposure and HLA in healthy donors. Produced via immunoSEQ multiplex PCR; TCRdb's table is partial and in-frame only. The sample carries 200,000 or so clones, around 83% recorded once. Input material: PBMCs. These receptors were obtained from a woman under 40 in good health and CMV-seropositive.

The table lists this clone with a count of one. J is TRBJ2-7 and V is TRBV18; the match to TRBD2 covers 11 bases. The CDR3 covers 17 residues. The junction had 10 bases not matched to a gene; V was cut back by 5 bases and J by 1 base. Germline V gives CDR1 KGHSH, CDR2 LQKENI. CDR3 protein: CASSATSGRGFSYEQYF. Written as DNA, the CDR3 is TGTGCCAGCTCAGCCACTAGCGGGAGAGGCTTTTCCTACGAGCAGTACTTC. Looking up the rest from reference TRBV18 and TRBJ2-7 gives the full variable domain: NAGVMQNPRHLVRRRGQEARLRCSPMKGHSHVYWYRQLPEEGLKFMVYLQKENIIDESGMPKERFSAEFPKEGPSILRIQQVVRGDSAAYFCASSATSGRGFSYEQYFGPGTRLTVT.

V gene TRBV10-3 combines with J gene TRBJ2-5; D may be TRBD2 (6 bases). The length of the CDR3 is 13 residues. Germline V gene sequence: CDR1 ENHRY, CDR2 SYGVKD. V lost 5 bases to trimming and J lost 4 bases, with 11 bases between them. The CDR3 reads CAISMRGGETQYF. CDR3 nucleotides: TGTGCCATCAGTATGAGGGGAGGAGAGACCCAGTACTTC.

The V gene is TRBV28, the J gene TRBJ2-5, with 14 bases identical to TRBD2. Germline V gene data show CDR1 as MDHEN and CDR2 as SYDVKM. CDR3 length: 16 residues. V was pared by 2 bases and J by 3 bases, with 2 bases of the junction left unmatched. For the CDR3, the DNA is TGTGCCAGCAGTTTACCGACTAGCGGGAGGGAAGAGACCCAGTACTTC. Its protein product is CASSLPTSGREETQYF. Full variable domain (outside the CDR3, taken from reference TRBV28 and TRBJ2-5): DVKVTQSSRYLVKRTGEKVFLECVQDMDHENMFWYRQDPGLGLRLIYFSYDVKMKEKGDIPEGYSVSREKKERFSLILESASTNQTSMYLCASSLPTSGREETQYFGPGTRLLVL.

This clone was detected a few times. This chain joins TRBV28 and TRBJ2-1, with 7 nucleotides matching TRBD2. The germline gives CDR1 MDHEN, CDR2 SYDVKM. The CDR3 is 15 residues long. V lost 7 bases and J lost 5; bases outside the gene matches: 11. In DNA form, the CDR3 reads TGTGCCAGCAAAAGTCCTAGCGGAGGAAACAATGAGCAGTTCTTC. Translated, it gives CASKSPSGGNNEQFF.

The CDR3 protein is CATSMASGNKNIQYF. The CDR3, as DNA: TGTGCCACCAGCATGGCTAGCGGAAACAAAAACATTCAGTACTTC. The rearrangement uses TRBV15 and TRBJ2-4, with 7 nucleotides matching TRBD2. In germline, CDR1 is LNHNV, CDR2 YYDKDF (reference sequence). Losses at the gene ends were 4 bases for V and 3 bases for J; bases not matched to a gene: 6. The CDR3 runs to 15 residues.

This clone was seen only once. V usage is TRBV6-1 and J usage is TRBJ1-1, with D possibly matching TRBD1 (5 bases). This CDR3 has 13 residues. The germline V gene encodes CDR1 MNHNS and CDR2 SASEGT. Trimming stripped 8 bases from V and 6 bases from J, with 16 bases between. The CDR3 bases are TGTGCCAGCCTCTCCTCGGGGGAGGCTGAAGCTTTCTTT. Its protein is CASLSSGEAEAFF.

The chain couples TRBV19 to TRBJ2-7; D remains unclear. V was trimmed by 0 bases and J by 1 base, leaving 7 bases between them. The CDR3 consists of 14 residues. The germline CDR1 and CDR2 sequences are LNHDA and SQIVND (reference sequence). As DNA, the CDR3 is TGTGCCAGTAGTATAGAGGCAATGTCCTACGAGCAGTACTTC. Its translation is CASSIEAMSYEQYF.

The genes are TRBV6-6 and TRBJ1-5; the D is unclear. V gave up 7 bases and J gave up 5 bases, with 9 bases separating them. CDR3 length: 12 amino acids. Germline V gives CDR1 MNHNY, CDR2 SVGAGI (reference sequence). The CDR3 is CASTPTDQPQHF. The CDR3 DNA sequence: TGTGCCAGCACCCCCACGGATCAGCCCCAGCATTTT.

The rearrangement uses TRBV4-1 and TRBJ2-3; D is unresolved. The CDR3 totals 14 residues. Deletions cut 1 base from V and 4 bases from J, with 9 bases between. Looked up from germline, CDR1 is MGHRA and CDR2 is YSYEKL. CDR3 in DNA: TGCGCCAGCAGCCAAGGTAGCCTGGCAGATACGCAGTATTTT. Translation: CASSQGSLADTQYF.

The chain links TRBV15 to TRBJ1-2; D gene unclear. Germline-derived CDR1 and CDR2 are LNHNV and YYDKDF (reference sequence). The germline V and J ends were trimmed by 0 bases and 2 bases, with 10 bases remaining between them. The CDR3 is 15 amino acids. The CDR3 is CATSRDWARNYGYTF. In nucleotides, the CDR3 is TGTGCCACCAGCAGAGATTGGGCAAGGAACTATGGCTACACCTTC.

V gene TRBV10-2 combines with J gene TRBJ1-5; a possible D gene is TRBD1 (5 bases). CDR3 length equals 16 residues. From germline, CDR1 is WSHSY and CDR2 SAAADI. The V gene lost 2 bases and the J gene lost 7 bases, with 18 bases spanning the gap. The CDR3 region has the DNA TGCGCCAGCAGTGAGAGTCGGGGCCTCGGGGGACAGCCCCAGCATTTT. Protein product: CASSESRGLGGQPQHF.

This sequence joins TRBV27 and TRBJ2-1; 7 nucleotides align to TRBD2. CDR3 length: 15 amino acids. Germline CDR1 and CDR2: MNHEY and SMNVEV (reference sequence). V lost 3 bases to trimming and J lost 6 bases; unmatched junction nucleotides: 8. CDR3 amino acids: CASSLGGLALNEQFF. In nucleotides, the CDR3 is TGTGCCAGCAGTTTGGGGGGGTTAGCGCTCAATGAGCAGTTCTTC.

The chain uses TRBV6-6 and TRBJ2-2; D ambiguous. The ends were cut back, 4 bases at V and 7 bases at J, with 13 bases in the middle. The CDR3 contains 14 residues. CDR1 and CDR2 (germline): MNHNY, SVGAGI (reference sequence). CDR3 sequence: CASSSLEQRGELFF. In DNA, the CDR3 is TGTGCCAGCAGTTCGTTAGAGCAGCGCGGGGAGCTGTTTTTT.

The table lists this clone with a few counts. The J gene is TRBJ1-4, the V gene TRBV11-2; 7 bases fit TRBD1. The CDR3 covers 17 residues. V was clipped by 5 bases and J by 6 bases; unmatched bases: 15. Germline V lookup: CDR1 SGHAT, CDR2 FQNNGV. CDR3 protein: CASSPRGGGIVDEKLFF. The DNA of the CDR3 is TGTGCCAGCAGCCCCCGTGGAGGGGGCATTGTGGATGAAAAACTGTTTTTT.

This rearrangement joins TRBV19 to TRBJ2-2; 15 bases fit TRBD2. This CDR3 is built from 17 residues. Trimming cost V 5 bases and J 4 bases; bases outside gene matches: 5. Germline CDR1 and CDR2: LNHDA and SQIVND (reference sequence). For the CDR3, the DNA is TGTGCCAGTAGTCCGAGGACTAGCGGGGGGGGCACCGGGGAGCTGTTTTTT. It specifies CASSPRTSGGGTGELFF. Using reference TRBV19 and TRBJ2-2 for the parts outside the CDR3, the full variable domain is DGGITQSPKYLFRKEGQNVTLSCEQNLNHDAMYWYRQDPGQGLRLIYYSQIVNDFQKGDIAEGYSVSREKKESFPLTVTSAQKNPTAFYLCASSPRTSGGGTGELFFGEGSRLTVL.

This chain links TRBV18 with TRBJ1-5; the D is unclear. Per the germline V gene, CDR1 is KGHSH and CDR2 is LQKENI. Trimming took 6 bases from V and 9 from J, leaving 15 bases between them. CDR3 size: 13 residues. Written as DNA, the CDR3 is TGTGCCAGCTCCCCCGACGGAGAGTCGCCCCAGCATTTT. It translates to CASSPDGESPQHF.

The genes are TRBV28 and TRBJ2-7; 7 bases align to TRBD2. CDR1 MDHEN and CDR2 SYDVKM come from the germline V gene. This CDR3 has 15 residues. Unmatched junction bases numbered 11, after V lost 2 bases and J lost 7 bases. CDR3 nucleotides: TGTGCCAGCAGTTTAGGCGGGAGTGGCCTAGGAGAGCAGTACTTC. This gives the protein CASSLGGSGLGEQYF.

V and J are TRBV28 and TRBJ1-1; unclear D gene. The CDR3 has 12 residues. Germline V lookup: CDR1 MDHEN, CDR2 SYDVKM. The ends were cut back, 6 bases at V and 0 bases at J, with 5 bases in the middle. CDR3 loop: CASRLVNTEAFF. In nucleotides, the CDR3 is TGTGCCAGCAGACTCGTGAACACTGAAGCTTTCTTT.

The chain uses TRBV7-8 and TRBJ2-5; D ambiguous. The CDR3 extends over 12 amino acids. Germline V gives CDR1 SGHVS, CDR2 FQNEAQ. The V end was cut by 3 bases, the J end by 4 bases, with 6 bases between. CDR3 region: CASSFLLETQYF. In nucleotides, the CDR3 is TGTGCCAGCAGCTTTCTGTTAGAGACCCAGTACTTC. The full variable domain, completed using reference TRBV7-8 and TRBJ2-5, is GAGVSQSPRYKVAKRGQDVALRCDPISGHVSLFWYQQALGQGPEFLTYFQNEAQLDKSGLPSDRFFAERPEGSVSTLKIQRTQQEDSAVYLCASSFLLETQYFGPGTRLLVL.

The chain joins TRBV5-1 to TRBJ2-7; TRBD2 agrees at 12 bases. The CDR3 is 14 amino acids. Trimming at V came to 5 bases and at J to 3 bases, leaving 3 bases not matched to a gene. Germline CDR1 and CDR2: SGHRS and YFSETQ. CDR3 nucleotides: TGCGCCAGCAGTTCGGGACTAGCGGGCTACGAGCAGTACTTC. Amino acids: CASSSGLAGYEQYF.

This sequence joins TRBV19 and TRBJ2-2; D perhaps matches TRBD2 (6 bases). CDR3 length equals 14 residues. V gave up 9 bases and J gave up 1 base, with 12 bases separating them. In germline, CDR1 is LNHDA, CDR2 SQIVND (reference sequence). The CDR3 sequence is CASHGGRNTGELFF. The CDR3 nucleotides read TGTGCCAGCCACGGAGGGCGGAACACCGGGGAGCTGTTTTTT.

This clone was picked up a small number of times. CDR3 sequence (DNA): TGTGCCAGCAGCTTCACAGGACCGGTACCATACGAGCAGTACTTC. Its protein product is CASSFTGPVPYEQYF. The chain couples TRBV5-6 to TRBJ2-7; D possibly corresponds to TRBD1 (5 bases). Trimming removed 2 bases at V and 4 bases at J, with 16 bases between. Looked up from germline, CDR1 is SGHDT and CDR2 is YYEEEE. CDR3 length: 15 residues. The full variable domain, completed using reference TRBV5-6 and TRBJ2-7, is DAGVTQSPTHLIKTRGQQVTLRCSPKSGHDTVSWYQQALGQGPQFIFQYYEEEERQRGNFPDRFSGHQFPNYSSELNVNALLLGDSALYLCASSFTGPVPYEQYFGPGTRLTVT.

The rearrangement joins TRBV4-2 to TRBJ2-2, with 7 bases aligning to TRBD2. V dropped 1 base and J dropped 2; count of bases not matched to a gene: 4. Germline values: CDR1 LGHNA, CDR2 YNFKEQ. The CDR3 is 16 amino acids. CDR3 sequence (DNA): TGTGCCAGCAGCCAAGCCGGGGGGAGAAACACCGGGGAGCTGTTTTTT. Encoded protein: CASSQAGGRNTGELFF.